This TCR beta chain was obtained from a study of T cell repertoires in cytomegalovirus infection. Study at large: Recently identified HLA-C-restricted CMV epitopes and well-studied HLA-B-restricted CMV epitopes were used by the study. A matching HLA type, together with CMV infection, was signaled by public TCR beta signatures.

V dropped 0 bases and J dropped 3 bases, with 14 bases sitting between them. CDR1 and CDR2 (germline): MNHEY, SVGAGI. The CDR3 spans 16 residues. Using its own MiXCR run on the reads, TCRdb lists one record per CDR3 protein. Counted here are some 920,000 distinct CDR3 sequences, about a third occurring once; the ten biggest clones make up roughly 13%. Study results and limitations: The ex vivo response was dominated by HLA-C-restricted CMV-specific TCR beta clonotypes. Cumulative frequency of public TCR beta families picked out carriers of CMV plus the relevant HLA.

In this sample, this clonotype turned up a few times. Its specificity is not known. Material: cultured CD8+ T cells from PBMCs, obtained from culture after CMV antigen stimulation. This chain joins TRBV6-5 and TRBJ1-2, with a tentative D call TRBD1 (6 bases). This TCR was recovered from a human donor in good health (CMV status not recorded). Some clones in this sample may be carry-over from other donors' samples. The CDR3 reads CASSYSTTRQDYGYTF. DNA of the CDR3: TGTGCCAGCAGTTACTCGACAACCCGACAGGACTATGGCTACACCTTC.